The 9 T cell receptor beta chains given below trace back to one sample, sequenced in a study of shared clonotypes between healthy human individuals. This table comes from immunoSEQ multiplex PCR, and its TCRdb copy is limited to in-frame clones, with some not included. This sample has roughly 1,000,000 clones, with more than 75% found just once. Sample: memory CD4+ T cells from PBMCs. The sample's subset: CD45RA-negative fraction. These receptors came from a young man in good health. Some clones in this sample may be carry-over from other donors' samples.

This clone has ten or more counts. The chain has TRBV5-5 and TRBJ2-2; D is perhaps TRBD1 or TRBD2 (5 bases each). Germline V gene sequence: CDR1 SGHKS, CDR2 YYEKEE (reference sequence). Between the trimmed V and J ends, which lost 5 bases and 2 bases, there was a span of 13 bases. The CDR3 length is 15 residues. CDR3 protein: CASRQRDGNTGELFF. Here the CDR3 DNA reads TGTGCCAGCAGACAGAGGGACGGTAACACCGGGGAGCTGTTTTTT.

The gene calls are TRBV18 and TRBJ2-1; 9 nucleotides agree with TRBD2. V was pared by 3 bases and J by 5 bases, with 5 bases of the junction left unmatched. Germline CDR1 is KGHSH and CDR2 is LQKENI. The CDR3 spans 15 residues. As DNA, the CDR3 is TGTGCCAGCTCACCCGGGGTAGCGGGGGACAATGAGCAGTTCTTC. Residues: CASSPGVAGDNEQFF.

The CDR3 coding sequence is TGTGCCAGTAGTATCGAACAGGGAAGAGCCGGGGAGCTGTTTTTT. It translates to CASSIEQGRAGELFF. This chain connects TRBV19 to TRBJ2-2, with a possible D match to TRBD1 (6 bases). The CDR3 loop spans 15 amino acids. V was clipped by 3 bases and J by 6 bases, with 14 bases between them. Germline CDR1 reads LNHDA; CDR2 reads SQIVND (reference sequence). Full variable domain (outside the CDR3, taken from reference TRBV19 and TRBJ2-2): DGGITQSPKYLFRKEGQNVTLSCEQNLNHDAMYWYRQDPGQGLRLIYYSQIVNDFQKGDIAEGYSVSREKKESFPLTVTSAQKNPTAFYLCASSIEQGRAGELFFGEGSRLTVL.

This clone was seen only a few times. The chain employs TRBV7-3 and TRBJ2-1, with TRBD2 matching over 10 bases. With V trimmed by 5 bases and J by 4 bases, 5 bases remained unmatched. Germline loops: CDR1 SGHTA, CDR2 FQGTGA. The CDR3 length is 15 residues. CDR3 bases: TGTGCCAGCAGCGCGCTAGCGGGGGCTTACAATGAGCAGTTCTTC. It translates to CASSALAGAYNEQFF.

The chain is built from TRBV6-1 and TRBJ2-7; D gene unclear. The CDR3 spans 10 residues. Germline V gene data show CDR1 as MNHNS and CDR2 as SASEGT. V lost 8 bases and J lost 5, with 7 bases in between. The CDR3 protein is CASPPHEQYF. Here the CDR3 DNA reads TGTGCCAGCCCACCCCACGAGCAGTACTTC.

The V and J genes are TRBV4-2 and TRBJ2-1; TRBD2 matches at 11 bases. The CDR3 runs 18 residues. Looked up from germline, CDR1 is LGHNA and CDR2 is YNFKEQ. J lost 2 bases, V lost 2 bases, and 8 bases had no gene match. The CDR3: CASSQKGLAEGAYNEQFF. In DNA, the CDR3 is TGTGCCAGCAGCCAAAAGGGACTAGCGGAGGGGGCCTACAATGAGCAGTTCTTC.

The chain combines TRBV15 with TRBJ2-7, with D perhaps TRBD2 (6 bases). V was shortened by 6 bases and J by 7 bases, with 19 bases between the two germline ends. Germline CDR1 is LNHNV and CDR2 is YYDKDF (reference sequence). The CDR3 spans 14 residues. CDR3 nucleotides: TGTGCCACCAGTCCCTCCACGGGAGTGGTGGAGCAGTACTTC. Protein sequence: CATSPSTGVVEQYF.

This chain connects TRBV28 to TRBJ1-2; 8 bases align to TRBD1. The CDR3 runs to 13 residues. The germline gives CDR1 MDHEN, CDR2 SYDVKM. V was clipped by 6 bases and J by 8 bases; unmatched bases: 8. The CDR3: CASSHGQGKGYTF. The CDR3 DNA follows: TGTGCCAGCAGCCACGGACAGGGCAAAGGCTACACCTTC.

This clone was seen a few times. This chain's CDR3 is CASSSYSGQGGSEAFF. The CDR3 bases are TGTGCCAGCAGCTCGTACTCCGGACAGGGGGGAAGTGAAGCTTTCTTT. V gene TRBV11-3 combines with J gene TRBJ1-1; 10 bases agree with TRBD1. This CDR3 region has 16 residues. The J segment lost 7 bases and the V segment lost 4 bases, leaving 12 bases of the junction unmatched. Germline V gene data show CDR1 as SGHNT and CDR2 as YENEEA.